Below, 3 T cell receptor beta chains from the same sample are listed, as sequenced in a study of cytomegalovirus exposure and HLA in healthy donors. The primer mix had 60 Vbeta and 13 Jbeta primers. Only in-frame clones appear in the TCRdb table, and some are missing; sequencing was by immunoSEQ multiplex PCR. The data show around 230,000 clones, around 76% seen once. The material sequenced was PBMCs. These receptor sequences come from a man aged 35-49 years in good health and CMV-seropositive.

The chain has TRBV6-4 and TRBJ2-2; 7 nucleotides match TRBD2. V gave up 6 bases and J gave up 4 bases; unmatched junction bases: 5. From germline, CDR1 is MRHNA and CDR2 SNTAGT. This CDR3 has 14 amino acids. CDR3 amino acids: CASSGGEGTGELFF. DNA for the CDR3: TGTGCCAGCAGCGGCGGGGAGGGCACCGGGGAGCTGTTTTTT.

This clone was seen just once. The chain employs TRBV18 and TRBJ2-2; D is ambiguous. Trimming took off 3 bases at V and 4 bases at J, with 9 bases between the two ends. The CDR3 runs 14 residues. Germline CDR1 KGHSH, CDR2 LQKENI. The DNA of the CDR3 is TGTGCCAGCTCACCCCGACTTAGCACCGGGGAGCTGTTTTTT. Translating it yields CASSPRLSTGELFF.

This clone was detected a few times. This chain links TRBV27 with TRBJ1-2; no clear D. Germline CDR1 and CDR2: MNHEY and SMNVEV (reference sequence). This CDR3 has 12 amino acids. The V and J ends lost 2 bases and 6 bases respectively, with 7 bases between them. This CDR3 is CASSLGGNGYTF. In DNA form, the CDR3 reads TGTGCCAGCAGTTTAGGAGGGAATGGCTACACCTTC.